The present entry profiles one T cell receptor beta chain with its context. Its cognate antigen is unknown. The data belong to a study of CD8+CD57+ T cells in acquired aplastic anemia. Looking at the study overall: Sorted CD4+ and CD8+ cell DNA averaged approximately 3.2 ug. An average of approximately 11 million reads for CD4+ cells was obtained from healthy donors. Regarding the study as a whole: Patients did not significantly differ from controls in CD8+ Simpson's diversity. Found in both controls and patients were twenty-nine CD8+ CDR3 sequences.

The germline V gene has CDR1 SEHNR and CDR2 FQNEAQ (reference sequence). The length of the CDR3 is 14 residues. V shed 4 bases and J shed 2 bases, with 12 bases lying between them. Researchers used genomic DNA as the template to profile TCR beta VDJ and CDR3. TCRdb passed the reads through MiXCR, listing each CDR3 protein once. Of 200,000 to 250,000 distinct CDR3 sequences detected, roughly 57% appear once; the ten largest clones hold about 29%. The genes are TRBV7-9 and TRBJ2-7; D perhaps matches TRBD2 (6 bases). The sequencing sample was made of sorted CD4+, CD8+, or CD8+CD57+ T cells (not recorded which) from PBMCs. The clonotype originates from a human donor in good health. DNA of the CDR3: TGTGCCAGCAGCTCGGGGCGGGGAGCCTACGAGCAGTACTTC. It is translated as CASSSGRGAYEQYF. Full variable domain (remainder filled in from reference TRBV7-9 and TRBJ2-7): DTGVSQNPRHKITKRGQNVTFRCDPISEHNRLYWYRQTLGQGPEFLTYFQNEAQLEKSRLLSDRFSAERPKGSFSTLEIQRTEQGDSAMYLCASSSGRGAYEQYFGPGTRLTVT.